The entry that follows covers one T cell receptor (beta chain) sequence. Profiled with immunoSEQ multiplex PCR; TCRdb holds only in-frame clones, not every one. The table has over 250,000 clones, roughly nine tenths seen once; the top ten hold approximately 2%. The V end was cut by 6 bases, the J end by 2 bases, with 19 bases between. The germline V gene has CDR1 SGHTA and CDR2 FQGNSA. This CDR3 comprises 17 residues. These data come from a study of blood T cell repertoires in COVID-19. Study details: Acute and convalescent COVID-19 samples came from the United States, Italy and Spain.

The sequence came from a man aged 50-59 years with acute or convalescent COVID-19. The chain recombines TRBV7-2 with TRBJ1-4, with D perhaps TRBD1 (6 bases). Material: peripheral blood. CDR3 amino acids: CASSSTGVLITNEKLFF. In DNA, the CDR3 is TGTGCCAGCAGTTCGACAGGAGTCCTTATTACTAATGAAAAACTGTTTTTT.